This TCR beta chain originates from a study of blood T cell repertoires in COVID-19. Study overall: COVID-19 samples from acute and convalescent phases originated in the United States, Italy and Spain. PBMCs, B-cell-depleted T cells, or T cells were the source of the cDNA or gDNA that made up the material.

The CDR3 sequence is 15 residues long. Trimming cost V 7 bases and J 5 bases, with 17 bases left between them. Germline CDR1 LGHNA, CDR2 YSLEER. Source study methods: Estimation of nucleated cell counts relied on the amplification of reference gene primers. Only in-frame clones appear in the TCRdb table, and some are missing; sequencing was by immunoSEQ multiplex PCR. V and J calls and clone size are copied from that table; D and trimming were computed from the DNA. The sample has 50,000 to 75,000 clones; 90% to 95% are singletons. The origin of this receptor is a human donor in a cohort sampled during active COVID-19. Specimen: peripheral blood. The V and J genes are TRBV4-3 and TRBJ1-4; TRBD1 is a possible D gene (6 bases). CDR3 residues: CASTYGQSANEKLFF. CDR3 nucleotide sequence: TGCGCCAGCACCTATGGACAGTCGGCAAATGAAAAACTGTTTTTT.